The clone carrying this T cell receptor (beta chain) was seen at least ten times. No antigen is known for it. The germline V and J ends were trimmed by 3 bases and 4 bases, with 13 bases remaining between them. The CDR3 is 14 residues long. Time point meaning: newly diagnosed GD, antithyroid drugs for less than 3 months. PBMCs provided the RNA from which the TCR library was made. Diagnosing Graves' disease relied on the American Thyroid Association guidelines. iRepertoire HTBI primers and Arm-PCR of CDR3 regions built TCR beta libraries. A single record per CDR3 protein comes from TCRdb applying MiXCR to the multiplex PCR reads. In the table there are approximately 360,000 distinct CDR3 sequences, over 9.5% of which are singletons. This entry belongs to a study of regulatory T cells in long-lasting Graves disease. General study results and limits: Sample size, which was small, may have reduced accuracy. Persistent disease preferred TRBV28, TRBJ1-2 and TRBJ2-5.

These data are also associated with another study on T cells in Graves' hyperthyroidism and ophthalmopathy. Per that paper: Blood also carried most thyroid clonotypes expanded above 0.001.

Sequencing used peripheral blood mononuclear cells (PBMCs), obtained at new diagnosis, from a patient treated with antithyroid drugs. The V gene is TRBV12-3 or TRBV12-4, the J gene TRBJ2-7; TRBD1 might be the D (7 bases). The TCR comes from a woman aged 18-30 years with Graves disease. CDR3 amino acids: CASSFGAGGYEQYV. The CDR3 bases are TGTGCCAGCAGTTTTGGGGCAGGGGGGTACGAGCAGTACGTC.